Detailed here is one T cell receptor (beta chain). Antigen unknown. The record originates from a study of blood T cells in healthy people across ages. V dropped 4 bases and J dropped 2; count of bases not matched to a gene: 11. This CDR3 spans 16 amino acids. Samples each yielded at least 5.5 micrograms of total RNA. Whole-study results and caveats: Higher diversity and more naive CD4+ cells were features of long-lived donors, compared to aged donors.

Then a second PCR, running about 6 to 11 cycles, was carried out with a sample-barcoded 5' primer and a J-beta primer mix. Tagging of each cDNA molecule was performed by a template-switch adaptor with 12 random nucleotides. Via MiXCR, TCRdb re-called the 5' RACE reads, giving one row per CDR3 protein. The sample lists approximately 830,000 distinct CDR3 sequences, roughly 60% seen once, with around a quarter in the top ten. Sequenced sample: blood. The chain couples TRBV12-3 or TRBV12-4 to TRBJ2-7; 7 bases map to TRBD1. The receptor comes from a man aged 25 to 40 in good health. The CDR3, as DNA: TGTGCCAGCAGTTCGCTACTTATGGGACAGCCCTACGAGCAGTACTTC. Translation gives CASSSLLMGQPYEQYF.